Shown below are 2 T cell receptor beta chains from a single sample sequenced in a study of CD8 T cells in Susac syndrome. A quantity of about 0.45 to 1 ug RNA underwent reverse transcription using random hexamers. A single record per CDR3 protein comes from TCRdb applying MiXCR to the immunoSEQ multiplex PCR reads. The sample shows 400,000 or so distinct CDR3 sequences, approximately 85% of them seen only once. The sample was CD8+ T cells from PBMCs. Source of these receptors: a human donor with multiple sclerosis.

CDR3 loop: CASNGLAGGRGTDTQYF. The CDR3 DNA is TGCGCCAGCAACGGTCTAGCGGGAGGACGTGGCACAGATACGCAGTATTTT. V usage is TRBV5-1 and J usage is TRBJ2-3; 11 bases agree with TRBD2. Losses at the gene ends were 6 bases for V and 1 base for J; bases not matched to a gene: 10. This CDR3 is 17 amino acids long. Per the germline V gene, CDR1 is SGHRS and CDR2 is YFSETQ. Combining the CDR3 with reference TRBV5-1 and TRBJ2-3 gives the whole variable domain KAGVTQTPRYLIKTRGQQVTLSCSPISGHRSVSWYQQTPGQGLQFLFEYFSETQRNKGNFPGRFSGRQFSNSRSEMNVSTLELGDSALYLCASNGLAGGRGTDTQYFGPGTRLTVL.

J is TRBJ1-4 and V is TRBV19, with 11 bases fitting TRBD1. After removal of 3 bases from V and 10 bases from J, the junction contained 4 bases not matched to a gene. Per the germline V gene, CDR1 is LNHDA and CDR2 is SQIVND (reference sequence). This CDR3 region has 14 residues. The CDR3 DNA reads TGTGCCAGTAGTATGAGGACAGGGGGCGGAAAACTGTTTTTT. As protein: CASSMRTGGGKLFF.